These 2 T cell receptor beta chains share one sample of origin, sequenced in a study of blood T cell repertoires in COVID-19. Sequenced by immunoSEQ multiplex PCR; TCRdb stores in-frame clones only, minus some. The repertoire holds about 310,000 clones, with around 91% as singletons. Specimen: PBMCs or T cells enriched from blood (not recorded which). The source is a woman between 18 and 29 years old with acute COVID-19.

A single count supports this clone. The chain couples TRBV25-1 to TRBJ1-1; no firm D call. V dropped 4 bases and J dropped 5 bases, with 5 bases sitting between them. This CDR3 comprises 11 residues. Germline V CDR1 and CDR2: MGHDK, SYGVNS. CDR3 amino acids: CASSGLTEAFF. In nucleotides, the CDR3 is TGTGCCAGCAGTGGACTTACTGAAGCTTTCTTT.

The V and J genes are TRBV7-3 and TRBJ2-3, with D tentatively TRBD2 (6 bases). V shed 5 bases and J shed 5 bases, with 14 bases lying between them. The germline V gene encodes CDR1 SGHTA and CDR2 FQGTGA. CDR3 length: 14 residues. CDR3: CASSAPGLQDTQYF. The CDR3 DNA sequence: TGTGCCAGCAGCGCCCCCGGACTACAAGATACGCAGTATTTT. Complete variable domain (other parts from reference TRBV7-3 and TRBJ2-3): GAGVSQTPSNKVTEKGKYVELRCDPISGHTALYWYRQSLGQGPEFLIYFQGTGAADDSGLPNDRFFAVRPEGSVSTLKIQRTERGDSAVYLCASSAPGLQDTQYFGPGTRLTVL.